This entry lists 24 T cell receptor beta chains sequenced from one sample in a study of blood T cells in healthy people across ages. The authors ran a second PCR of roughly 6 to 12 cycles using a sample-barcoded 5' primer and a J-beta primer mix. TCRdb passed the 5' RACE reads through MiXCR, listing each CDR3 protein once. The sample carries fewer than 800,000 distinct CDR3 sequences, roughly 21% recorded once. Sequenced: blood. Receptors originate from a man between 65 and 85 years old in good health.

This clonotype was counted a few times. The chain joins TRBV2 to TRBJ2-1; the D is unclear. Trimming removed 4 bases from V and 5 bases from J, with 9 bases in between. Germline loops: CDR1 SNHLY, CDR2 FYNNEI. This CDR3 has 13 amino acids. The CDR3 protein is CASSADWNNEQFF. CDR3 nucleotides: TGTGCCAGCAGTGCAGACTGGAACAATGAGCAGTTCTTC.

The CDR3 DNA is TGTGCCACTTCTCCGGGACTAGCGGGAGGTCGAGAGACCCAGTACTTC. Translation: CATSPGLAGGRETQYF. The genes are TRBV14 and TRBJ2-5; 15 bases match TRBD2. This CDR3 has 16 residues. CDR1 is SGHDN, CDR2 FVKESK, per germline. The ends lost 10 bases at V and 4 bases at J; junction bases unmatched: 10.

V and J are TRBV24-1 and TRBJ2-3, with 10 positions matching TRBD1. CDR1 KGHDR and CDR2 SFDVKD come from the germline V gene. V dropped 4 bases and J dropped 4; count of bases not matched to a gene: 10. The CDR3 is 17 amino acids. For the CDR3, the DNA is TGTGCCACCAGTGACCCGAGGCCCGGACAGGGGGCAGATACGCAGTATTTT. Its translation: CATSDPRPGQGADTQYF.

This clonotype has ten or more counts. The CDR3 reads CASSLDAGPYNEQFF. The CDR3 DNA reads as TGCGCCAGCAGCTTGGACGCGGGACCCTACAATGAGCAGTTCTTC. The rearrangement uses TRBV5-1 and TRBJ2-1; D is perhaps TRBD2 (6 bases). Trimming pared 0 bases from V and 2 bases from J, leaving 9 bases between. Germline V gene sequence: CDR1 SGHRS, CDR2 YFSETQ. This CDR3 is 15 amino acids long.

Ten or more counts support this clonotype. This chain links TRBV6-2 or TRBV6-3 with TRBJ2-5; 11 bases are a match to TRBD2. Trimming cost V 6 bases and J 1 base; bases outside gene matches: 4. The length of the CDR3 is 15 residues. Germline V gene data show CDR1 as MNHEY and CDR2 as SVGEGT. For the CDR3, the DNA is TGTGCCAGCAGAGATGGGACTAGCGGCCAAGAGACCCAGTACTTC. It yields the protein CASRDGTSGQETQYF.

Only a few counts were recorded for this clonotype. J is TRBJ2-5 and V is TRBV6-5; 7 nucleotides match TRBD2. This CDR3 has 16 amino acids. Germline V CDR1 and CDR2: MNHEY, SVGAGI. After removal of 2 bases from V and 5 bases from J, the junction contained 11 bases not matched to a gene. CDR3 in amino acids: CASSYGVGGSGETQYF. The CDR3 DNA is TGTGCCAGCAGTTACGGGGTGGGCGGGAGTGGTGAGACCCAGTACTTC.

This clonotype occurred a few times. The rearrangement joins TRBV30 to TRBJ1-1, with TRBD1 as a possible D gene (6 bases). The CDR3 length is 13 residues. V lost 5 bases and J 0 bases, leaving 10 bases between the germline ends. Germline-derived CDR1 and CDR2 are GTSNPN and SVGIG (reference sequence). The CDR3 bases are TGTGCCTGGTCAGGGGCCATGAACACTGAAGCTTTCTTT. Amino acids: CAWSGAMNTEAFF.

V usage is TRBV12-3 or TRBV12-4 and J usage is TRBJ2-5; no definite D call. Trimming stripped 3 bases from V and 4 bases from J, with 9 bases between. CDR3 size: 13 residues. The CDR3 here is CASSFRNLETQYF. Written as DNA, the CDR3 is TGTGCCAGCAGTTTTCGGAATTTAGAGACCCAGTACTTC.

This clonotype was detected only a few times. This sequence joins TRBV3-1 and TRBJ1-1; 7 nucleotides match TRBD1. J gave up 1 base and V 4 bases, and 3 bases lay outside the gene matches. This CDR3 has 14 amino acids. Germline CDR1 is LGHDT and CDR2 is YNNKEL (reference sequence). The CDR3 DNA follows: TGTGCCAGCAGCCGGGACAGTGAGAACACTGAAGCTTTCTTT. Translation gives CASSRDSENTEAFF. The full variable domain, rest sourced from reference TRBV3-1 and TRBJ1-1, is DTAVSQTPKYLVTQMGNDKSIKCEQNLGHDTMYWYKQDSKKFLKIMFSYNNKELIINETVPNRFSPKSPDKAHLNLHINSLELGDSAVYFCASSRDSENTEAFFGQGTRLTVV.

This sequence joins TRBV20-1 and TRBJ2-5, with a possible D match to TRBD1 (5 bases). V was shortened by 6 bases and J by 2 bases, with 13 bases between the two germline ends. The germline gives CDR1 DFQATT, CDR2 SNEGSKA (reference sequence). The CDR3 runs to 13 residues. CDR3 in DNA: TGCAGTGCCAGGACACTTACGCAAGAGACCCAGTACTTC. Its protein is CSARTLTQETQYF.

The chain has TRBV14 and TRBJ2-7; D gene unclear. The V gene lost 1 base and the J gene lost 5 bases, with 12 bases spanning the gap. The CDR3 is made up of 14 amino acids. The germline V gene has CDR1 SGHDN and CDR2 FVKESK. The CDR3 loop is CASSQGAWVHEQYF. DNA of the CDR3: TGTGCCAGCAGCCAAGGGGCATGGGTCCACGAGCAGTACTTC.

The J gene is TRBJ2-1, the V gene TRBV5-5, with D possibly TRBD2 on 7 matching bases. Germline V gives CDR1 SGHKS, CDR2 YYEKEE (reference sequence). The CDR3 runs 15 residues. The V end lost 0 bases, the J end lost 8 bases, and 15 bases lay between the germline ends. The DNA of the CDR3 is TGTGCCAGCAGCTTGGTGAGCGGGGCAGGGGATGAGCAGTTCTTC. Protein: CASSLVSGAGDEQFF.

Concerning this clonotype: A junction end diverges from the germline sequence, so it may reflect a read error. The chain recombines TRBV24-1 with TRBJ2-3; the match to TRBD2 covers 11 bases. From germline, CDR1 is KGHDR and CDR2 SFDVKD. The CDR3 runs to 18 residues. CDR3 in DNA: TGTGTCACCAGTGATTGGGGATATAGCGGGAGGGGAAGTGATACGCAGTATTTT. This gives the protein CVTSDWGYSGRGSDTQYF.

V is TRBV5-1 and J is TRBJ1-1; no clear D gene. This CDR3 has 15 residues. CDR1 and CDR2 from the germline V gene are SGHRS and YFSETQ. The V end lost 3 bases, the J end lost 11 bases, and 23 bases lay between the germline ends. This CDR3 reads CASSSVRVPGARAFF. The CDR3 DNA is TGCGCCAGCAGCTCCGTGAGGGTTCCGGGAGCTAGGGCTTTCTTT.

This sequence joins TRBV7-9 and TRBJ2-6; D gene unclear. Trimming removed 8 bases at V and 0 bases at J, with 5 bases between. This CDR3 region has 13 residues. The germline CDR1 and CDR2 sequences are SEHNR and FQNEAQ (reference sequence). The CDR3 loop is CASCNSGANVLTF. In DNA, the CDR3 is TGTGCCAGCTGCAACTCTGGGGCCAACGTCCTGACTTTC.

This chain links TRBV6-1 with TRBJ2-3, with no clear D. The CDR3 sequence is 13 residues long. Trimming took 1 base from V and 4 from J, leaving 6 bases between them. Germline V gene data show CDR1 as MNHNS and CDR2 as SASEGT. This CDR3 reads CASSEEAADTQYF. The DNA for the CDR3 is TGTGCCAGCAGTGAAGAGGCGGCAGATACGCAGTATTTT.

This chain joins TRBV20-1 and TRBJ2-5; the D gene is possibly TRBD2 (6 bases). CDR1 and CDR2 (germline): DFQATT, SNEGSKA (reference sequence). V lost 0 bases and J lost 2, with 10 bases in between. The CDR3 totals 14 residues. The CDR3 DNA reads as TGCAGTGCTAGAGAGAGCGGACTACAAGAGACCCAGTACTTC. Protein product: CSARESGLQETQYF.

This clonotype was seen only a few times. The rearrangement joins TRBV2 to TRBJ2-7, with 7 nucleotides matching TRBD1. Germline V gives CDR1 SNHLY, CDR2 FYNNEI. V was pared by 6 bases and J by 1 base, with 6 bases of the junction left unmatched. CDR3 length: 14 residues. CDR3 DNA sequence: TGTGCCAGCAGCTGGGGACAGCATTCCTACGAGCAGTACTTC. Residues: CASSWGQHSYEQYF.

The sample holds many counts of this clonotype. This chain connects TRBV28 to TRBJ1-4, with a tentative D call TRBD1 (5 bases). Germline V gives CDR1 MDHEN, CDR2 SYDVKM. The CDR3 totals 14 residues. V lost 3 bases to trimming and J lost 8 bases, with 13 bases between them. The DNA for the CDR3 is TGTGCCAGCAGTTTCGCGGGGCCCGGCGAAAAACTGTTTTTT. This encodes CASSFAGPGEKLFF.

The chain joins TRBV5-6 to TRBJ2-5, with TRBD1 as a possible D gene (5 bases). The J call may not be correct, given that the DNA end is closer to TRBJ2-1. The CDR3 consists of 17 residues. The germline CDR1 and CDR2 sequences are SGHDT and YYEEEE. CDR3 protein: CASSQGSPLVGLNEQFF. The CDR3 DNA reads as TGTGCCAGCAGTCAGGGTAGTCCTTTAGTCGGTCTCAATGAGCAGTTCTTC.

This clonotype was recorded many times. The gene calls are TRBV4-3 and TRBJ2-2; a weak D match, TRBD1 (6 bases). V shed 0 bases and J shed 3 bases, with 8 bases lying between them. CDR3 size: 15 residues. CDR1 LGHNA and CDR2 YSLEER come from the germline V gene. CDR3 amino acids: CASSQDRTDTGELFF. The CDR3 DNA reads as TGCGCCAGCAGCCAAGATAGGACAGACACCGGGGAGCTGTTTTTT.

This clonotype was counted between two and nine times. V usage is TRBV7-9 and J usage is TRBJ2-1; 11 bases match TRBD1. This CDR3 region has 17 residues. Unmatched junction bases numbered 11, after V lost 5 bases and J lost 5 bases. The germline V gene encodes CDR1 SEHNR and CDR2 FQNEAQ (reference sequence). The CDR3 region is CASSPHPRDRGDNEQFF. The CDR3 DNA is TGTGCCAGCAGCCCACACCCCCGGGACAGGGGGGACAATGAGCAGTTCTTC.

This chain joins TRBV20-1 and TRBJ2-1; tentatively, D is TRBD1 (6 bases). CDR1 is DFQATT and CDR2 is SNEGSKA in the germline V gene (reference sequence). The CDR3 is made up of 16 amino acids. Trimming took 5 bases from V and 0 from J, leaving 17 bases between them. CDR3 residues: CSAGIVQGSSYNEQFF. The CDR3 DNA follows: TGCAGTGCTGGGATTGTTCAGGGGAGCTCCTACAATGAGCAGTTCTTC.

This clonotype has just a few counts. The genes are TRBV10-3 and TRBJ2-2, with 7 positions matching TRBD2. The germline V gene has CDR1 ENHRY and CDR2 SYGVKD. The ends lost 4 bases at V and 2 bases at J; junction bases unmatched: 7. There are 16 residues in the CDR3. This chain's CDR3 is CAISAVASGNTGELFF. The CDR3 coding sequence is TGTGCCATCAGTGCGGTTGCTAGCGGAAACACCGGGGAGCTGTTTTTT.